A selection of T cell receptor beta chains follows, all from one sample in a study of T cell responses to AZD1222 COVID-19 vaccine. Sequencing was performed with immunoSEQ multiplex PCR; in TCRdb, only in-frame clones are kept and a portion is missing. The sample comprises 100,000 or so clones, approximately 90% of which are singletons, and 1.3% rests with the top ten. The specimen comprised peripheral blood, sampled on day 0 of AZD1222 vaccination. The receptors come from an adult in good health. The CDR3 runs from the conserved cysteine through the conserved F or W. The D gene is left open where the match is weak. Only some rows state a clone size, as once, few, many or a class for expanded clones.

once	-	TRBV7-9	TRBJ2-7	CASSHDGYEQYF	TGTGCCAGCAGCCACGACGGGTACGAGCAGTACTTC
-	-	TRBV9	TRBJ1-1	CASSVGGTEAFF	TGTGCCAGCAGCGTGGGAGGGACTGAAGCTTTCTTT
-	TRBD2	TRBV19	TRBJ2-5	CASSISVGLARTSGETQYF	TGTGCCAGTAGTATTTCAGTGGGACTAGCCCGTACGAGCGGGGAGACCCAGTACTTC
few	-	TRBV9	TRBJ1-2	CASSVRLYYGYTF	TGTGCCAGCAGCGTAAGGCTTTACTATGGCTACACCTTC
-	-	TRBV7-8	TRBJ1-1	CASSLAGNTEAFF	TGTGCCAGCAGCTTAGCTGGCAACACTGAAGCTTTCTTT
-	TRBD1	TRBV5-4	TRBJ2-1	CASGQGNEQFF	TGTGCCAGCGGACAGGGCAATGAGCAGTTCTTC
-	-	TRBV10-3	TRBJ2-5	CAISESGGQETQYF	TGTGCCATCAGTGAGTCCGGGGGGCAGGAGACCCAGTACTTC
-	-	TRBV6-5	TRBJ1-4	CASSYERDEKLFF	TGTGCCAGCAGTTACGAAAGGGATGAAAAACTGTTTTTT
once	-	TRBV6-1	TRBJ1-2	CASSESGTYHGYTF	TGTGCCAGCAGTGAATCGGGGACTTATCACGGCTACACCTTC
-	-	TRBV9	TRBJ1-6	CASSPALGSPLHF	TGTGCCAGCAGCCCCGCTTTAGGTTCACCCCTCCACTTT
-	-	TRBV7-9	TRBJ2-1	CASSLASRDHEQFF	TGTGCCAGCAGCTTAGCCAGTCGGGACCATGAGCAGTTCTTC
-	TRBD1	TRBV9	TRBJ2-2	CARLPGDRGMEGTGELFF	TGTGCCCGACTCCCGGGGGACAGGGGCATGGAGGGCACCGGGGAGCTGTTTTTT
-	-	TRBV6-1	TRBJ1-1	CASSELGGAFF	TGTGCCAGCAGTGAATTGGGTGGAGCTTTCTTT
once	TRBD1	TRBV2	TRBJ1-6	CASSPDRSSYNSPLHF	TGTGCCAGCAGCCCGGACAGGAGCTCCTATAATTCACCCCTCCACTTT
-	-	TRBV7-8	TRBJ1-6	CASSPQGPSNSPLHF	TGTGCCAGCAGCCCACAGGGACCGAGTAATTCACCCCTCCACTTT
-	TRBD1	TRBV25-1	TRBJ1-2	CASSDSGGRANYGYTF	TGTGCCAGCAGTGACTCAGGGGGCAGGGCTAACTATGGCTACACCTTC
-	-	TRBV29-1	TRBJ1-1	CSVLHPGVNTEAFF	TGCAGCGTCCTTCATCCGGGGGTGAACACTGAAGCTTTCTTT
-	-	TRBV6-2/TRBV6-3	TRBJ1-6	CASSDLQGSNSPLHF	TGTGCCAGCAGTGATCTACAGGGTAGCAATTCACCCCTCCACTTT
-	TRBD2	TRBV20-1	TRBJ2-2	CSASSSGGPGGELFF	TGCAGTGCTAGTTCGAGCGGGGGGCCGGGAGGGGAGCTGTTTTTT
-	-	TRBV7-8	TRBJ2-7	CASSLGIGLEEQYF	TGTGCCAGCAGCTTAGGGATAGGGCTAGAGGAGCAGTACTTC
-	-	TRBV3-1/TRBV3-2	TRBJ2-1	CASSQEQQGNEQFF	TGTGCCAGCAGCCAAGAGCAACAGGGAAATGAGCAGTTCTTC
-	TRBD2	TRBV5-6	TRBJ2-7	CASSALAVTYEQYF	TGTGCCAGCAGCGCACTAGCGGTGACCTACGAGCAGTACTTC
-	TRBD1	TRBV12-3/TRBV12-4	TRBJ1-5	CASRPTGNQPQHF	TGTGCCAGCAGACCGACAGGGAATCAGCCCCAGCATTTT
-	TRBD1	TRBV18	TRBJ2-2	CASSPGTGDAGELFF	TGTGCCAGCTCGCCCGGGACAGGGGATGCCGGGGAGCTGTTTTTT
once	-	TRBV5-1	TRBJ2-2	CASSLEMGAVTGELFF	TGCGCCAGCAGCTTGGAGATGGGGGCTGTCACCGGGGAGCTGTTTTTT
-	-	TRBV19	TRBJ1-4	CASTPPPGTGVGKLFF	TGTGCCAGTACCCCACCCCCAGGAACGGGAGTGGGAAAACTGTTTTTT
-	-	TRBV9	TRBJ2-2	CASSVEMTGELFF	TGTGCCAGCAGCGTTGAAATGACCGGGGAGCTGTTTTTT
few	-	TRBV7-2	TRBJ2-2	CASSLDPGIGELFF	TGTGCCAGCAGCCTAGACCCGGGGATTGGGGAGCTGTTTTTT